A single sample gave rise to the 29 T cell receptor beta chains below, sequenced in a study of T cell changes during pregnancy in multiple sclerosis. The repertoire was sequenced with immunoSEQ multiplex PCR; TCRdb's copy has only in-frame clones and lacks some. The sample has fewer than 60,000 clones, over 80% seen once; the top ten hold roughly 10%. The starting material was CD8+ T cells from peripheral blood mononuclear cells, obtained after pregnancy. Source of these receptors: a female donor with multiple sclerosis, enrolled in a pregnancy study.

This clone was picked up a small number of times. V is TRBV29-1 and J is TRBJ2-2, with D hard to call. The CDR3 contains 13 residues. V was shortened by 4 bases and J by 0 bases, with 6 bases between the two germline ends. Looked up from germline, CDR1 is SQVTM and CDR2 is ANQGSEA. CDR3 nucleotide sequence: TGCAGCGTTGGGCCCGCGAACACCGGGGAGCTGTTTTTT. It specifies CSVGPANTGELFF.

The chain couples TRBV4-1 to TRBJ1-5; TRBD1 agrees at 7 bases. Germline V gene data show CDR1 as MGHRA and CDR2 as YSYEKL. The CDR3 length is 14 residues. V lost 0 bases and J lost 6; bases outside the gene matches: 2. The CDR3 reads CASSQEGGLQPQHF. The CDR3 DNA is TGCGCCAGCAGCCAAGAAGGGGGCCTTCAGCCCCAGCATTTT.

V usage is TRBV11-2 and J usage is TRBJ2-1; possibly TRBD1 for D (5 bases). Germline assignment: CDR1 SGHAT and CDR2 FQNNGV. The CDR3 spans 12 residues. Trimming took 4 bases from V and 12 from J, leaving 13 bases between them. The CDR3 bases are TGTGCCAGCAGCTCCTCAGCAAGGGGGCAGTTCTTC. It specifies CASSSSARGQFF.

The CDR3 bases are TGTGCCAGCAGGGGGACAGGGGATGACGGGGAGCTGTTTTTT. It codes for CASRGTGDDGELFF. This chain joins TRBV13 and TRBJ2-2, with 10 bases fitting TRBD1. Germline-derived CDR1 and CDR2 are PRHDT and FYEKMQ (reference sequence). The ends lost 6 bases at V and 7 bases at J; junction bases unmatched: 5. The CDR3 loop spans 14 amino acids.

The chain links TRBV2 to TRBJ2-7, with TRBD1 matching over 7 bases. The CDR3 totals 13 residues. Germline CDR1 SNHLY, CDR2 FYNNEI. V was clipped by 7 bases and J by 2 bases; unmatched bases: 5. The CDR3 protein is CASTDRKTYEQYF. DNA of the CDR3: TGTGCCAGCACGGACAGGAAAACCTACGAGCAGTACTTC.

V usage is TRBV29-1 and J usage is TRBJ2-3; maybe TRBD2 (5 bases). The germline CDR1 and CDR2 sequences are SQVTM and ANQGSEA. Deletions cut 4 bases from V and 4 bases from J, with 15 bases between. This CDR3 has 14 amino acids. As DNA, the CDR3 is TGCAGCGTTGGTAGTCTGAACGGGGCAGATACGCAGTATTTT. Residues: CSVGSLNGADTQYF.

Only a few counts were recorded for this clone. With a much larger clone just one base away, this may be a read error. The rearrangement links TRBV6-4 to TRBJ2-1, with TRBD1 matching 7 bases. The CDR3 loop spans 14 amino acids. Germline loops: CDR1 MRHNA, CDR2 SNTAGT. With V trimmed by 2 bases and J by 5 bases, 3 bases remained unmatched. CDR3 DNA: TGTGCCAGCAGTGACGGGACAGAAAACAATGAGCAGTTCTTC. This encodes CASSDGTENNEQFF.

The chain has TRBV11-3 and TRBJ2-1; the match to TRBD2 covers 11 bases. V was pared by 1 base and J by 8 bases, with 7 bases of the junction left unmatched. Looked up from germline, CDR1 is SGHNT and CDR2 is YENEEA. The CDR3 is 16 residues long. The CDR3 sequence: CASSLAASGGWDEQFF. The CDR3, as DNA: TGTGCCAGCAGCTTAGCGGCTAGCGGGGGGTGGGATGAGCAGTTCTTC.

Here the CDR3 DNA reads TGTGCCAGCAGCGACAGCTTAAGCTCCTACAATGAGCAGTTCTTC. Residues: CASSDSLSSYNEQFF. The genes are TRBV6-1 and TRBJ2-1, with D maybe TRBD1 (5 bases). V lost 6 bases to trimming and J lost 0 bases, with 12 bases between them. Germline values: CDR1 MNHNS, CDR2 SASEGT. This CDR3 has 15 amino acids.

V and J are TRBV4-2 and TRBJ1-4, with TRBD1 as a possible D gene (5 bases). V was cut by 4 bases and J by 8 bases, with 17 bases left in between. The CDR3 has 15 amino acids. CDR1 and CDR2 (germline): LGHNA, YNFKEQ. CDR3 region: CASSPMKDNMEKLFF. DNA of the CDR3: TGTGCCAGCAGCCCCATGAAGGACAACATGGAAAAACTGTTTTTT.

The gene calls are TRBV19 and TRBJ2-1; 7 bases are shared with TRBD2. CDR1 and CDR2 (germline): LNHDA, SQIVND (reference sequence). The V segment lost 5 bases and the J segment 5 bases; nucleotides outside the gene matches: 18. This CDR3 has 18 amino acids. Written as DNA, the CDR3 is TGTGCCAGTAGTGTGAGCCCTACCGGACTAGTCGAAGACAATGAGCAGTTCTTC. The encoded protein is CASSVSPTGLVEDNEQFF.

CDR3 nucleotides: TGTGCCAGCAGCTTACGACTGACAGGAAATAATCAGCCCCAGCATTTT. Translated, it gives CASSLRLTGNNQPQHF. The genes are TRBV7-3 and TRBJ1-5; a weak D match, TRBD1 (6 bases). The CDR3 runs 16 residues. The ends were cut back, 2 bases at V and 4 bases at J, with 15 bases in the middle. From germline, CDR1 is SGHTA and CDR2 FQGTGA. Variable domain in full (rest from reference TRBV7-3 and TRBJ1-5): GAGVSQTPSNKVTEKGKYVELRCDPISGHTALYWYRQSLGQGPEFLIYFQGTGAADDSGLPNDRFFAVRPEGSVSTLKIQRTERGDSAVYLCASSLRLTGNNQPQHFGDGTRLSIL.

For the CDR3, the DNA is TGTGCCAGCAGTGAATCGGAGTACACTGAAGCTTTCTTT. This encodes CASSESEYTEAFF. The chain has TRBV6-1 and TRBJ1-1, with D unresolved. CDR1 and CDR2 from the germline V gene are MNHNS and SASEGT. The CDR3 consists of 13 residues. Trimming left V 2 bases short and J 3 bases short, with 7 bases between.

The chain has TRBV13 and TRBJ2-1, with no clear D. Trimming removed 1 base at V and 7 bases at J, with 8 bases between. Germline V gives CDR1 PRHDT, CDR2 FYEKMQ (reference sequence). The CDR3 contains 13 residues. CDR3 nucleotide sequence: TGTGCCAGCAGCTTAGAGTCGGGTAATGAGCAGTTCTTC. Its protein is CASSLESGNEQFF.

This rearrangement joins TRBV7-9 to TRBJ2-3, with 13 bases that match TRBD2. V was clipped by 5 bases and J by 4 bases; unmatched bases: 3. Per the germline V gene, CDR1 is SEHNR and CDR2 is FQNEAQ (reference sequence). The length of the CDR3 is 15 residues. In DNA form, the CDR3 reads TGTGCCAGCAGCACCGGGACTAGCGGGGCAGATACGCAGTATTTT. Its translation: CASSTGTSGADTQYF.

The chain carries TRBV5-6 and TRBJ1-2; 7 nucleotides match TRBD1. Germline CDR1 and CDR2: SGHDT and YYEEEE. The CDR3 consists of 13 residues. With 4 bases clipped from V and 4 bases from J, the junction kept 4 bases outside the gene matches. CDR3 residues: CASSGGQLYGYTF. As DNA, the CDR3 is TGTGCCAGCAGCGGGGGACAGCTCTATGGCTACACCTTC. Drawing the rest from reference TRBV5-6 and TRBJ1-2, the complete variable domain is DAGVTQSPTHLIKTRGQQVTLRCSPKSGHDTVSWYQQALGQGPQFIFQYYEEEERQRGNFPDRFSGHQFPNYSSELNVNALLLGDSALYLCASSGGQLYGYTFGSGTRLTVV.

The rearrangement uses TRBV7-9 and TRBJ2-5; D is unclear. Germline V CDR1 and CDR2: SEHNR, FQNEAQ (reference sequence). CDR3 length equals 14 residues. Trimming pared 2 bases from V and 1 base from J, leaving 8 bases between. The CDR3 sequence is CASSLSSVQETQYF. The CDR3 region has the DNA TGTGCCAGCAGCTTATCGTCGGTCCAAGAGACCCAGTACTTC.

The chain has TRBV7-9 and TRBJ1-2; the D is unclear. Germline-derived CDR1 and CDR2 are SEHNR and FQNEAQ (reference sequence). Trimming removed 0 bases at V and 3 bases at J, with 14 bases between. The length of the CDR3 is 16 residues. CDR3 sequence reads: CASSLAPLTADYGYTF. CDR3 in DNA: TGTGCCAGCAGCTTAGCTCCGTTAACAGCTGACTATGGCTACACCTTC.

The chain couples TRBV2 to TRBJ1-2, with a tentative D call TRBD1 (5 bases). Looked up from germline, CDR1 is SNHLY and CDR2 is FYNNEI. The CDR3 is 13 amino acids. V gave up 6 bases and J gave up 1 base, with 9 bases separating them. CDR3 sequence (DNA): TGTGCCAGCAGGGGGCGGGGTAACTATGGCTACACCTTC. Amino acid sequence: CASRGRGNYGYTF.

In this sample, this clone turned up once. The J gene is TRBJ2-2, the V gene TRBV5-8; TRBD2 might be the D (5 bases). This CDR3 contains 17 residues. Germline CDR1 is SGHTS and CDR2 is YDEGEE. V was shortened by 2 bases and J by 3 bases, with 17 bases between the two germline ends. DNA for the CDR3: TGTGCCAGCAGCTTTCACACTAGAGGATATGACACCGGGGAGCTGTTTTTT. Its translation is CASSFHTRGYDTGELFF.

The CDR3 nucleotides are TGCAGCGTTGAGGAGGACAGCTATGGCTACACCTTC. It codes for CSVEEDSYGYTF. This chain uses TRBV29-1 with TRBJ1-2, with a weak D call TRBD1 (6 bases). Deletions cut 3 bases from V and 4 bases from J, with 9 bases between. Per germline, CDR1 SQVTM and CDR2 ANQGSEA. The CDR3 runs to 12 residues.

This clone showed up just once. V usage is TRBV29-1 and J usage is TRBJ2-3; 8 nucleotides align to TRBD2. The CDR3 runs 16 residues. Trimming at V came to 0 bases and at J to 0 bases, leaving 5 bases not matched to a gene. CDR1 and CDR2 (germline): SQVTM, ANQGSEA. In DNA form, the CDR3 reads TGCAGCGTTGAAGAGGCGGGCGGGGGGAGCACAGATACGCAGTATTTT. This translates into CSVEEAGGGSTDTQYF.

The CDR3 DNA is TGTGCCAGCAGCGCTTATACAGGGAAAGGTAATGAGCAGTTCTTC. Its translation: CASSAYTGKGNEQFF. J is TRBJ2-1 and V is TRBV9, with D perhaps TRBD1 (6 bases). Germline values: CDR1 SGDLS, CDR2 YYNGEE. This CDR3 is 15 amino acids long. V dropped 3 bases and J dropped 7 bases, with 17 bases sitting between them.

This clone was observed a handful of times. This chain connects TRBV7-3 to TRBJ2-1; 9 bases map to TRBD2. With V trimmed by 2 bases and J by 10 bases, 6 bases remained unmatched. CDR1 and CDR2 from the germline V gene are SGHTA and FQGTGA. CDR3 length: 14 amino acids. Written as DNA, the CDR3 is TGTGCCAGCAGCTTAGGCGGGGGGGGCTGGGAGCAGTTCTTC. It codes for CASSLGGGGWEQFF.

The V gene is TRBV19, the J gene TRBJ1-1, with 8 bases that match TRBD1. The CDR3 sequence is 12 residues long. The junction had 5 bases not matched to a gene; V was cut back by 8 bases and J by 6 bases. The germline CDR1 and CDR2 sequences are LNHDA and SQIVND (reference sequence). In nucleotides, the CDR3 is TGTGCCAGTCGTGACAGGGGCGCTGAAGCTTTCTTT. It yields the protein CASRDRGAEAFF.

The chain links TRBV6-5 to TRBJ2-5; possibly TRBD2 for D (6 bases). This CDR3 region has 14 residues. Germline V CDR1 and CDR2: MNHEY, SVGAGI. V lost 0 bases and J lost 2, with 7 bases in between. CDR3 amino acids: CASSYSAGQETQYF. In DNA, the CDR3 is TGTGCCAGCAGTTACTCAGCGGGTCAAGAGACCCAGTACTTC.

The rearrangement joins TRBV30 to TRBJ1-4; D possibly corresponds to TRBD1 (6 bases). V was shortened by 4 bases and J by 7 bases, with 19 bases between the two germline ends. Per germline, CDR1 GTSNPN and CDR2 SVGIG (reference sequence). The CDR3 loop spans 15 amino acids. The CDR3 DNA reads TGTGCCTGGATAAAGACGGGGGGGGCCGGTGAAAAACTGTTTTTT. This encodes CAWIKTGGAGEKLFF.

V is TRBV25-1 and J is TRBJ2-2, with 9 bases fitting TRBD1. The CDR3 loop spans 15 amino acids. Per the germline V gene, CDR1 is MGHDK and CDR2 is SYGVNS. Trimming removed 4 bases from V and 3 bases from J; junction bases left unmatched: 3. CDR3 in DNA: TGTGCCAGCAGTGCCGGGACAGGGTACACCGGGGAGCTGTTTTTT. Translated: CASSAGTGYTGELFF.

CDR3 protein: CASSIGTGERAGELFF. The CDR3 bases are TGTGCCAGTAGTATCGGGACAGGGGAACGGGCCGGGGAGCTGTTTTTT. V gene TRBV19 combines with J gene TRBJ2-2; TRBD1 matches at 10 bases. The CDR3 is 16 residues long. Germline loops: CDR1 LNHDA, CDR2 SQIVND (reference sequence). V lost 3 bases to trimming and J lost 6 bases; unmatched junction nucleotides: 7.